This T cell receptor (beta chain) was sequenced in a study of T cell repertoires in cytomegalovirus infection. Study-level background: CMV infection together with matching HLA type was indicated by public TCR beta signatures.

Study-level results: Carriers of CMV plus the relevant HLA were identified by cumulative public TCR beta family frequency. Dominant in the ex vivo response were TCR beta clonotypes restricted by HLA-C and specific for CMV.

TCRdb redid the calling of the reads with MiXCR, one entry per CDR3 protein. The table includes about 740,000 distinct CDR3 sequences, 35% detected once. The V and J ends lost 5 bases and 8 bases respectively, with 1 base between them. CDR1 is GTSNPN and CDR2 is SVGIG in the germline V gene (reference sequence). The CDR3 sequence is 8 residues long. As for this clonotype: Its matching antigen is unknown.

The genes are TRBV30 and TRBJ2-1; D gene unclear. Material: PBMCs. The TCR originated in a human donor in good health (CMV status not recorded). Some clones in this sample may be carry-over from other donors' samples. As DNA, the CDR3 is TGTGCCTGGGATGAGCAGTTCTTC. It yields the protein CAWDEQFF.